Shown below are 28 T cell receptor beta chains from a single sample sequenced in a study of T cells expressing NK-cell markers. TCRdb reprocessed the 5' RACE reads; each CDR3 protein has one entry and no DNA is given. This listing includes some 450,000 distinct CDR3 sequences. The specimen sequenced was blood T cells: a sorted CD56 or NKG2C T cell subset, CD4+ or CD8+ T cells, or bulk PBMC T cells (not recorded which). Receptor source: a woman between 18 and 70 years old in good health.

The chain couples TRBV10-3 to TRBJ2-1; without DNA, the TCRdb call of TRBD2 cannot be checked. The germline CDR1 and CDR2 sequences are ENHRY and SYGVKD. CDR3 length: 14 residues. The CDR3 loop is CAIGRALSYNEQFF.

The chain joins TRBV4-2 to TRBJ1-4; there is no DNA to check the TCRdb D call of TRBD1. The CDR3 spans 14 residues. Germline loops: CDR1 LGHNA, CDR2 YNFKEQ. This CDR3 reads CASSQDLRGEKLFF.

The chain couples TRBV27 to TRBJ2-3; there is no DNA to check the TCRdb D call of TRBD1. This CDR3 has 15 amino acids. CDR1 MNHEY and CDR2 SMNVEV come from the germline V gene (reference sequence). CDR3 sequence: CASSLSRVGADTQYF.

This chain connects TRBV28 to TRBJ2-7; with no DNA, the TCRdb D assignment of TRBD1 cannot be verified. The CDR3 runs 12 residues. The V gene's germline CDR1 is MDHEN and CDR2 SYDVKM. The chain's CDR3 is CASSFLRGEQYF.

CDR3 protein: CASSSDPGPLRQYF. This chain uses TRBV7-2 with TRBJ2-7; absent DNA, TCRdb's TRBD1 call cannot be checked. The CDR3 is 14 residues long. From germline, CDR1 is SGHTA and CDR2 FQGNSA.

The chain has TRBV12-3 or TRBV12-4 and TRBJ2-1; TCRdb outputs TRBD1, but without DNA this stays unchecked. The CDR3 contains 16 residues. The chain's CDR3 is CASGPWVGTGNNEQFF.

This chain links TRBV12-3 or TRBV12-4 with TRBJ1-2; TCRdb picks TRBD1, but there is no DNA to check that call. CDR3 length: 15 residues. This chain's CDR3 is CASSSAGTGGLGYTF.

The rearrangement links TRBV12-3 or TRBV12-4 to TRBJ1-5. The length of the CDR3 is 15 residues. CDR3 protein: CASSFPGFSNQPQHF.

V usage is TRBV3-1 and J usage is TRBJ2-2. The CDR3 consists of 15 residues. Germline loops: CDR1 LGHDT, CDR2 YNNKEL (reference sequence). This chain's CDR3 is CASSQNGLRTGELFF.

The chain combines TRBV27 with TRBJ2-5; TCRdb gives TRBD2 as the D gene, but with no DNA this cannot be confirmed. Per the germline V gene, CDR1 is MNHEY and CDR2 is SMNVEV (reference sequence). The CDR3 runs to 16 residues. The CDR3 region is CASSLYWTSASETQYF.

The CDR3 loop is CASSLGGPRPGELFF. The chain employs TRBV5-4 and TRBJ2-2; absent DNA, TCRdb's TRBD1 call cannot be checked. The CDR3 totals 15 residues. Looked up from germline, CDR1 is SGHNT and CDR2 is YYREEE (reference sequence).

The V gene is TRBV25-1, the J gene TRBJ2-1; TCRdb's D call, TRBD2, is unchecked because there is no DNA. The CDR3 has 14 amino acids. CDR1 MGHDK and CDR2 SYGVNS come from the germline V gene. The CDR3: CASTPGLAYNEQFF.

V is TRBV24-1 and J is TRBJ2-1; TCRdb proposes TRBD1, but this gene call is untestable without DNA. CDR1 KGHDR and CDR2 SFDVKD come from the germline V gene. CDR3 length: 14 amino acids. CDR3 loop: CATSGGLGYNEQFF.

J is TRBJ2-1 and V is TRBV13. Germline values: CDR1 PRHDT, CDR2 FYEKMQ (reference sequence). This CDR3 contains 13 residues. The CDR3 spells CASSSQQYNEQFF.

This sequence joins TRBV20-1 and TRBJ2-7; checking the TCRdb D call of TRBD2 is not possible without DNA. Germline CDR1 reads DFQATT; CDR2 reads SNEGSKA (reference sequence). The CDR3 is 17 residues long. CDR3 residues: CSARAPQIAGGLYEQYF.

The CDR3 reads CASSLGGLASENTQYF. The V gene is TRBV5-6, the J gene TRBJ2-3; TCRdb picks TRBD2, but there is no DNA to check that call. Germline assignment: CDR1 SGHDT and CDR2 YYEEEE. The length of the CDR3 is 16 residues.

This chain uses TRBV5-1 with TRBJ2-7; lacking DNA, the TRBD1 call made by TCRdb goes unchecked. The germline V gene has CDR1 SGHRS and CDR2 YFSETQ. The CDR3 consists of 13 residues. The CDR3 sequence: CASSLWGDYEQYF.

CDR3 sequence: CASRHPGADYGYTF. The V and J genes are TRBV6-2 or TRBV6-3 and TRBJ1-2; the D call of TRBD1 rests on TCRdb alone, since no DNA is present to check it. The CDR3 contains 14 residues. Per the germline V gene, CDR1 is MNHEY and CDR2 is SVGEGT.

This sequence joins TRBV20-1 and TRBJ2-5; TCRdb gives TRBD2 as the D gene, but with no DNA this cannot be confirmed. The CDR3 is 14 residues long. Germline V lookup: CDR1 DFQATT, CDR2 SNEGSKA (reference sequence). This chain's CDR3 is CSARTSGRGETQYF.

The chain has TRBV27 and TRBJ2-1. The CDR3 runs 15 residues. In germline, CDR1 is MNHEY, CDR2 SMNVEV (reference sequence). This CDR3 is CASSLSASSYNEQFF.

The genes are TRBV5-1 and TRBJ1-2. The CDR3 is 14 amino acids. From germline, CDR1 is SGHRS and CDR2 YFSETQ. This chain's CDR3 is CASSDLDTNYGYTF.

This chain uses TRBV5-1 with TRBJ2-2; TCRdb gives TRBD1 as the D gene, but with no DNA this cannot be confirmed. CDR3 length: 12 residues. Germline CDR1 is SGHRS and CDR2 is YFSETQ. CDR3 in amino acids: CASTPPGGELFF.

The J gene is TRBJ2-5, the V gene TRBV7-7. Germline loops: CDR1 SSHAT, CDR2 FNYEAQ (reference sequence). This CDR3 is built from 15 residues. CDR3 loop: CASSHLLGIEETQYF.

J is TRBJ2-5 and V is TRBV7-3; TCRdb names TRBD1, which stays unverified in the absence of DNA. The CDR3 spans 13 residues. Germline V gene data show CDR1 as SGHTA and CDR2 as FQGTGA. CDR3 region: CASSLSRAETQYF.

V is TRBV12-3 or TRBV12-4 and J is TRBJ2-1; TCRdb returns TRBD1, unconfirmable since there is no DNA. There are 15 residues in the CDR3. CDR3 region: CASSPGTGTRNEQFF.

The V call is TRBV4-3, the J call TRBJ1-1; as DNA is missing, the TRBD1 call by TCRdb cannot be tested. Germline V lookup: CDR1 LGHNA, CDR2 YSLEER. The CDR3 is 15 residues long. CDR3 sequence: CASSHRGFRNTEAFF.

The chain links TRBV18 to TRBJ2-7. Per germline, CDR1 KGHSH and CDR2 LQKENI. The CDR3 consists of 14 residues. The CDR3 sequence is CASSPSTSRDEQYF.

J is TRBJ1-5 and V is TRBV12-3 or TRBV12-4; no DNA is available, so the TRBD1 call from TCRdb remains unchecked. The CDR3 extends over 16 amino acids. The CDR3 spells CASSPGGEYSNQPQHF.